The 5 T cell receptor beta chains presented below share a single source sample, sequenced in a study of Ad26.COV2.S vaccination and SARS-CoV-2 variants (dated by TCRdb to the early 2020s). The method was the immunoSEQ multiplex PCR assay. TCRdb provides this immuneACCESS table in a form limited to in-frame rearrangements. Some clones are lacking; in checked studies, under half of them reflect an unresolved V gene, and why the rest are absent is not known. The sample records 450,000 to 550,000 clones, about 88% of which are singletons. The top ten clones comprise over 2% of the sample. Read against the paper, the sample's treatment or condition label means: some 20 received Ad26.COV2.S at low or high dose, single or two shots; about 5 received placebo; per-sample allocation not given. For vaccine and placebo recipients, repertoires were sequenced using samples collected on day 63 after the first injection.

The specimen was peripheral blood, collected in a trial of Ad26.COV2.S vaccine versus placebo. These TCRs come from a person aged 18-65 years who received the Ad26.COV2.S COVID-19 vaccine or a placebo.

V usage is TRBV5-6 and J usage is TRBJ2-5, with D perhaps matching TRBD1 or TRBD2 (5 bases each). Deletions cut 4 bases from V and 5 bases from J, with 18 bases between. This CDR3 contains 15 residues. Germline CDR1 is SGHDT and CDR2 is YYEEEE. The CDR3 spells CASSLTGPPRETQYF. In DNA form, the CDR3 reads TGTGCCAGCAGCCTGACGGGACCCCCCAGGGAGACCCAGTACTTC.

This chain uses TRBV5-1 with TRBJ2-7, with 9 bases lining up with TRBD1. V was pared by 0 bases and J by 5 bases, with 6 bases of the junction left unmatched. The V gene's germline CDR1 is SGHRS and CDR2 YFSETQ. CDR3 size: 15 residues. CDR3 in amino acids: CASSLAGTGIDEQYF. The CDR3 DNA sequence: TGCGCCAGCAGCTTGGCCGGGACAGGGATCGACGAGCAGTACTTC.

The V and J genes are TRBV5-6 and TRBJ1-5; 7 nucleotides match TRBD1. V was pared by 4 bases and J by 2 bases, with 6 bases of the junction left unmatched. The CDR3 length is 15 residues. In germline, CDR1 is SGHDT, CDR2 YYEEEE. Written as DNA, the CDR3 is TGTGCCAGCAGCAGTACAGGGGCTGGCAATCAGCCCCAGCATTTT. It specifies CASSSTGAGNQPQHF.

This chain connects TRBV7-9 to TRBJ2-3; no definite D call. Trimming pared 5 bases from V and 1 base from J, leaving 19 bases between. Germline CDR1 SEHNR, CDR2 FQNEAQ (reference sequence). The CDR3 is 17 amino acids. The CDR3 region is CASSTTPVSSRTDTQYF. The DNA for the CDR3 is TGTGCCAGCAGCACGACCCCCGTCTCCTCACGCACAGATACGCAGTATTTT. The entire variable domain, with the rest obtained from reference TRBV7-9 and TRBJ2-3, is as follows: DTGVSQNPRHKITKRGQNVTFRCDPISEHNRLYWYRQTLGQGPEFLTYFQNEAQLEKSRLLSDRFSAERPKGSFSTLEIQRTEQGDSAMYLCASSTTPVSSRTDTQYFGPGTRLTVL.

The count of this clone is one. This chain connects TRBV9 to TRBJ2-7, with a tentative D call TRBD1 (6 bases). Per the germline V gene, CDR1 is SGDLS and CDR2 is YYNGEE. V shed 4 bases and J shed 3 bases, with 14 bases lying between them. CDR3 length: 14 amino acids. This CDR3 reads CASSRDNHLYEQYF. The CDR3 DNA reads TGTGCCAGCAGCAGGGACAACCACCTCTACGAGCAGTACTTC.